A single sample gave rise to the 30 T cell receptor beta chains below, sequenced in a study of cytomegalovirus exposure and HLA in healthy donors. The PCR used 60 Vbeta and 13 Jbeta primers. Clones were sequenced by immunoSEQ multiplex PCR, and TCRdb holds only the in-frame ones, with some missing. The sample records tens of thousands of clones, almost 85% being singletons. Sequenced: PBMCs. The receptors were gathered from a man in his late teens or twenties in good health and CMV-seronegative.

This clone appeared a few times. The V gene is TRBV4-1, the J gene TRBJ1-1; D gene unclear. This CDR3 is 14 amino acids long. The V gene lost 1 base and the J gene lost 6 bases, with 12 bases spanning the gap. Germline CDR1 is MGHRA and CDR2 is YSYEKL. This CDR3 reads CASSQAHTLAEAFF. CDR3 in DNA: TGCGCCAGCAGCCAAGCCCACACCCTCGCTGAAGCTTTCTTT.

This clone showed up just a few times. The V gene is TRBV19, the J gene TRBJ2-4, with TRBD1 identical over 8 bases. The CDR3 consists of 14 residues. The germline V gene has CDR1 LNHDA and CDR2 SQIVND (reference sequence). The V segment lost 4 bases and the J segment 1 base; nucleotides outside the gene matches: 0. For the CDR3, the DNA is TGTGCCAGTAGTAACAGGGGGGCCAAAAACATTCAGTACTTC. This encodes CASSNRGAKNIQYF.

The genes are TRBV18 and TRBJ1-1; D gene ambiguous. Germline values: CDR1 KGHSH, CDR2 LQKENI. The CDR3 has 12 residues. V was cut by 3 bases and J by 10 bases, with 12 bases left in between. This CDR3 reads CASSPAGFGAFF. Written as DNA, the CDR3 is TGTGCCAGCTCACCCGCCGGGTTTGGAGCTTTCTTT.

This clone was found a few times. This sequence joins TRBV28 and TRBJ2-7; D is undetermined. Germline-derived CDR1 and CDR2 are MDHEN and SYDVKM. The CDR3 has 14 residues. Trimming took off 2 bases at V and 1 base at J, with 9 bases between the two ends. As DNA, the CDR3 is TGTGCCAGCAGTTTACGGCCAGGTTCCTACGAGCAGTACTTC. Protein sequence: CASSLRPGSYEQYF.

The J gene is TRBJ2-7, the V gene TRBV5-1, with 9 bases matching TRBD1. This CDR3 is built from 15 residues. Germline CDR1 is SGHRS and CDR2 is YFSETQ. The ends lost 0 bases at V and 6 bases at J; junction bases unmatched: 7. Here the CDR3 reads CASSLAPGQGREQYF. The CDR3 DNA reads TGCGCCAGCAGCTTGGCCCCGGGACAGGGTCGCGAGCAGTACTTC.

V is TRBV5-6 and J is TRBJ2-1, with TRBD2 matching over 11 bases. Germline loops: CDR1 SGHDT, CDR2 YYEEEE. V lost 0 bases and J lost 16; bases outside the gene matches: 12. There are 15 residues in the CDR3. The DNA of the CDR3 is TGTGCCAGCAGCTTGGAACCCACTAGCGGGAGTCAGTCCTTCTTC. Protein sequence: CASSLEPTSGSQSFF.

V usage is TRBV5-6 and J usage is TRBJ1-1, with D tentatively TRBD1 (6 bases). The V and J ends lost 0 bases and 6 bases respectively, with 12 bases between them. This CDR3 is built from 14 residues. Per germline, CDR1 SGHDT and CDR2 YYEEEE. For the CDR3, the DNA is TGTGCCAGCAGCTTGGGGACAGACGGGCCTGAAGCTTTCTTT. Residues: CASSLGTDGPEAFF.

The chain joins TRBV28 to TRBJ2-5; D gene ambiguous. CDR1 and CDR2 (germline): MDHEN, SYDVKM. This CDR3 comprises 14 residues. With 5 bases removed from V and 1 base from J, the gap between germline ends came to 11 bases. CDR3 in amino acids: CASSLPGSQETQYF. Here the CDR3 DNA reads TGTGCCAGCAGTCTCCCGGGTTCCCAAGAGACCCAGTACTTC.

The sample holds a few counts of this clone. The gene calls are TRBV6-4 and TRBJ2-1; D gene unclear. The CDR3 runs to 14 residues. Germline CDR1 reads MRHNA; CDR2 reads SNTAGT. V lost 5 bases to trimming and J lost 10 bases, with 18 bases between them. In nucleotides, the CDR3 is TGTGCCAGCAGTTCGGATCAGGTAACGCGCGAGCAGTTCTTC. This translates into CASSSDQVTREQFF.

J is TRBJ1-1 and V is TRBV5-4; no reliable D call. This CDR3 is built from 15 residues. Trimming left V 3 bases short and J 3 bases short, with 15 bases between. Germline lookup yields CDR1 SGHNT and CDR2 YYREEE (reference sequence). CDR3 amino acids: CASSWRDERDTEAFF. CDR3 nucleotide sequence: TGTGCCAGCAGCTGGAGGGATGAAAGGGACACTGAAGCTTTCTTT.

The J gene is TRBJ1-2, the V gene TRBV5-4, with 8 bases matching TRBD1. V trimming: 2 bases; J trimming: 7 bases; junction bases outside the gene matches: 4. CDR1 SGHNT and CDR2 YYREEE come from the germline V gene (reference sequence). The CDR3 sequence is 13 residues long. Here the CDR3 reads CASSFTGGGGYTF. The CDR3 nucleotides are TGTGCCAGCAGCTTTACAGGGGGAGGTGGCTACACCTTC.

The chain recombines TRBV30 with TRBJ2-4; 8 bases align to TRBD2. V was pared by 1 base and J by 7 bases, with 12 bases of the junction left unmatched. The CDR3 extends over 16 amino acids. CDR1 GTSNPN and CDR2 SVGIG come from the germline V gene (reference sequence). As DNA, the CDR3 is TGTGCCTGGAGTGAAACTAGGCGGGAGGTTGGTAACATTCAGTACTTC. Amino acids: CAWSETRREVGNIQYF.

The V call is TRBV19, the J call TRBJ1-2; 9 bases are a match to TRBD1. CDR1 and CDR2 from the germline V gene are LNHDA and SQIVND (reference sequence). The V and J ends lost 3 bases and 8 bases, in that order; junction bases with no gene match: 16. The CDR3 extends over 17 amino acids. The CDR3 nucleotides read TGTGCCAGTAGTATCCCGGGACAGGGAGGGGACCGGAGAGGCTACACCTTC. Translated, it gives CASSIPGQGGDRRGYTF.

The chain recombines TRBV6-6 with TRBJ1-3, with TRBD1 matching over 7 bases. The CDR3 length is 14 residues. Trimming took 2 bases from V and 6 from J; bases not matched to a gene: 4. The germline V gene has CDR1 MNHNY and CDR2 SVGAGI (reference sequence). The CDR3 DNA sequence: TGTGCCAGCAGTTACACAGGGGCTCTAAACACCATATATTTT. Translation gives CASSYTGALNTIYF.

V and J are TRBV4-1 and TRBJ2-3; 7 nucleotides match TRBD2. J gave up 2 bases and V 2 bases, and 10 bases lay outside the gene matches. Germline V gives CDR1 MGHRA, CDR2 YSYEKL. CDR3 length: 17 residues. This CDR3 reads CASSQYGTSAYTDTQYF. The CDR3 DNA reads as TGCGCCAGCAGCCAATACGGAACTAGCGCCTACACAGATACGCAGTATTTT.

This chain joins TRBV30 and TRBJ1-5, with 8 bases aligning to TRBD1. Looked up from germline, CDR1 is GTSNPN and CDR2 is SVGIG (reference sequence). Trimming took 1 base from V and 0 from J; bases not matched to a gene: 5. The CDR3 has 16 amino acids. The CDR3 region has the DNA TGTGCCTGGAGTGCAGGGGGCTCCCTTAGCAATCAGCCCCAGCATTTT. It codes for CAWSAGGSLSNQPQHF. Full variable domain (outside the CDR3, taken from reference TRBV30 and TRBJ1-5): SQTIHQWPATLVQPVGSPLSLECTVEGTSNPNLYWYRQAAGRGLQLLFYSVGIGQISSEVPQNLSASRPQDRQFILSSKKLLLSDSGFYLCAWSAGGSLSNQPQHFGDGTRLSIL.

This chain connects TRBV28 to TRBJ2-1, with D maybe TRBD1 (6 bases). Looked up from germline, CDR1 is MDHEN and CDR2 is SYDVKM. Trimming shortened V by 10 bases and J by 5 bases, and 15 bases separated the two germline ends. CDR3 length: 13 residues. The CDR3 DNA is TGTGCCATTTGGACAGTGGGGGACAATGAGCAGTTCTTC. It is translated as CAIWTVGDNEQFF.

On this clone itself: Other DNA sequences in the same sample also yield this CDR3. The chain combines TRBV29-1 with TRBJ2-3, with 7 bases fitting TRBD2. Germline V gives CDR1 SQVTM, CDR2 ANQGSEA. The V gene end was trimmed by 4 bases and the J gene end by 1 base; junction bases not matched to a gene: 2. This CDR3 has 13 amino acids. CDR3 in DNA: TGCAGCGTTGGGGGGGGTGGCACAGATACGCAGTATTTT. As protein: CSVGGGGTDTQYF.

The chain uses TRBV7-2 and TRBJ2-5; 9 nucleotides align to TRBD2. Losses at the gene ends were 2 bases for V and 4 bases for J; bases not matched to a gene: 5. The CDR3 totals 15 residues. CDR1 and CDR2 from the germline V gene are SGHTA and FQGNSA. The CDR3 DNA reads as TGTGCCAGCAGCTTACACCGTAGCGGGAGAGAGACCCAGTACTTC. Residues: CASSLHRSGRETQYF.

V is TRBV2 and J is TRBJ1-1; D perhaps matches TRBD1 (5 bases). There are 12 residues in the CDR3. The V end lost 8 bases, the J end lost 3 bases, and 10 bases lay between the germline ends. Per germline, CDR1 SNHLY and CDR2 FYNNEI. This CDR3 is CASSDSHTEAFF. The CDR3 coding sequence is TGTGCCAGCTCCGACAGTCACACTGAAGCTTTCTTT.

This chain connects TRBV13 to TRBJ1-5; D ambiguous. The germline CDR1 and CDR2 sequences are PRHDT and FYEKMQ (reference sequence). CDR3 length: 12 amino acids. Deletions cut 0 bases from V and 14 bases from J, with 11 bases between. The CDR3 loop reads CASSLGLKKKHF. The CDR3 coding sequence is TGTGCCAGCAGCTTAGGCCTAAAAAAAAAGCATTTT.

This clone was observed a few times. The chain recombines TRBV19 with TRBJ1-1; no clear D gene. CDR1 is LNHDA, CDR2 SQIVND, per germline (reference sequence). The CDR3 has 11 residues. V lost 4 bases and J lost 10, with 10 bases in between. The CDR3: CASSTGQAAFF. CDR3 bases: TGTGCCAGTAGTACCGGTCAAGCAGCTTTCTTT. Complete variable domain (other parts from reference TRBV19 and TRBJ1-1): DGGITQSPKYLFRKEGQNVTLSCEQNLNHDAMYWYRQDPGQGLRLIYYSQIVNDFQKGDIAEGYSVSREKKESFPLTVTSAQKNPTAFYLCASSTGQAAFFGQGTRLTVV.

The chain has TRBV6-5 and TRBJ1-2; TRBD1 agrees at 7 bases. The CDR3 is 13 residues long. Germline loops: CDR1 MNHEY, CDR2 SVGAGI. V trimming: 2 bases; J trimming: 7 bases; junction bases outside the gene matches: 4. The chain's CDR3 is CASSYQPGGGYTF. The CDR3 DNA reads TGTGCCAGCAGTTACCAGCCAGGGGGTGGCTACACCTTC.

The CDR3 coding sequence is TGTGCCAGCAGCTTAGCGTACAGGGGGAGGAATCAGCCCCAGCATTTT. This translates into CASSLAYRGRNQPQHF. The V gene is TRBV7-9, the J gene TRBJ1-5, with 8 bases aligning to TRBD1. Trimming removed 0 bases from V and 4 bases from J; junction bases left unmatched: 5. Per the germline V gene, CDR1 is SEHNR and CDR2 is FQNEAQ (reference sequence). CDR3 length: 16 residues.

The genes are TRBV27 and TRBJ2-7; 8 bases map to TRBD1. Germline assignment: CDR1 MNHEY and CDR2 SMNVEV (reference sequence). V shed 6 bases, J shed 4 bases, and the junction held 11 bases outside the gene matches. This CDR3 contains 15 residues. CDR3 DNA sequence: TGTGCCAGCAGGGATAGACAGGGGAGTTTGTACGAGCAGTACTTC. Translating it yields CASRDRQGSLYEQYF.

The rearrangement joins TRBV2 to TRBJ1-1, with 7 bases that match TRBD1. The CDR3 loop spans 14 amino acids. Trimming took 8 bases from V and 1 from J; bases not matched to a gene: 7. The germline gives CDR1 SNHLY, CDR2 FYNNEI. For the CDR3, the DNA is TGTGCCAGCCGACCCGGGACAGCGAACACTGAAGCTTTCTTT. This codes for CASRPGTANTEAFF.

The rearrangement uses TRBV4-3 and TRBJ2-7; D is ambiguous. The V end lost 0 bases, the J end lost 3 bases, and 15 bases lay between the germline ends. This CDR3 spans 16 amino acids. Germline assignment: CDR1 LGHNA and CDR2 YSLEER. The CDR3 sequence: CASSQEGSGSGYEQYF. The DNA for the CDR3 is TGCGCCAGCAGCCAAGAGGGCTCCGGCAGTGGCTACGAGCAGTACTTC.

The chain combines TRBV30 with TRBJ2-7; 10 bases match TRBD1. The ends lost 3 bases at V and 0 bases at J; junction bases unmatched: 5. Germline-derived CDR1 and CDR2 are GTSNPN and SVGIG (reference sequence). This CDR3 is built from 15 residues. This chain's CDR3 is CAWSGDRGSSYEQYF. The CDR3 nucleotides are TGTGCCTGGAGCGGGGACAGGGGAAGCTCCTACGAGCAGTACTTC. Variable domain in full (rest from reference TRBV30 and TRBJ2-7): SQTIHQWPATLVQPVGSPLSLECTVEGTSNPNLYWYRQAAGRGLQLLFYSVGIGQISSEVPQNLSASRPQDRQFILSSKKLLLSDSGFYLCAWSGDRGSSYEQYFGPGTRLTVT.

V usage is TRBV29-1 and J usage is TRBJ2-1, with 8 bases matching TRBD2. Trimming at V came to 2 bases and at J to 12 bases, leaving 6 bases not matched to a gene. The germline gives CDR1 SQVTM, CDR2 ANQGSEA. This CDR3 region has 12 residues. The CDR3 region is CSVEPGGGGQFF. Here the CDR3 DNA reads TGCAGCGTTGAACCGGGAGGGGGTGGGCAGTTCTTC.

This rearrangement joins TRBV5-6 to TRBJ1-1; 8 bases line up with TRBD1. Germline assignment: CDR1 SGHDT and CDR2 YYEEEE. The CDR3 has 16 residues. With 0 bases clipped from V and 5 bases from J, the junction kept 9 bases outside the gene matches. Written as DNA, the CDR3 is TGTGCCAGCAGCTTGGGCAGGGGGCTGTGGAAGACTGAAGCTTTCTTT. Translating gives CASSLGRGLWKTEAFF.